The 19 T cell receptor beta chains listed next were all sequenced from one sample in a study of blood T cell repertoires in COVID-19. Only in-frame clones appear in the TCRdb table, and some are missing; sequencing was by immunoSEQ multiplex PCR. The table shows about 250,000 clones, with about four fifths occurring only once. Sequenced material: peripheral blood. The receptors derive from an elderly man with acute or convalescent COVID-19.

The chain has TRBV28 and TRBJ1-2; 7 positions agree with TRBD1. This CDR3 has 15 amino acids. V lost 6 bases and J lost 8; bases outside the gene matches: 15. CDR1 is MDHEN, CDR2 SYDVKM, per germline. The CDR3 reads CASRTGSRGGGGYTF. DNA of the CDR3: TGTGCCAGCAGGACAGGGTCGAGGGGCGGCGGGGGCTACACCTTC.

The chain carries TRBV7-2 and TRBJ1-1; the match to TRBD1 covers 7 bases. The CDR3 is made up of 16 amino acids. Germline V gene lookup returns CDR1 SGHTA and CDR2 FQGNSA. V lost 4 bases to trimming and J lost 0 bases; unmatched junction nucleotides: 8. CDR3 in DNA: TGTGCCAGCAGCTATCAGGGACAGATCATGAACACTGAAGCTTTCTTT. Protein sequence: CASSYQGQIMNTEAFF. Combining the CDR3 with reference TRBV7-2 and TRBJ1-1 gives the whole variable domain GAGVSQSPSNKVTEKGKDVELRCDPISGHTALYWYRQSLGQGLEFLIYFQGNSAPDKSGLPSDRFSAERTGGSVSTLTIQRTQQEDSAVYLCASSYQGQIMNTEAFFGQGTRLTVV.

V gene TRBV6-5 combines with J gene TRBJ1-2, with 9 bases identical to TRBD1. The CDR3 runs 13 residues. Germline V CDR1 and CDR2: MNHEY, SVGAGI. Unmatched junction bases numbered 8, after V lost 8 bases and J lost 7 bases. CDR3 nucleotides: TGTGCCAGCGGCGGGACAGGGTTCGGTGGCTACACCTTC. Protein sequence: CASGGTGFGGYTF.

The rearrangement uses TRBV27 and TRBJ1-1; no definite D call. The germline gives CDR1 MNHEY, CDR2 SMNVEV (reference sequence). V was cut by 8 bases and J by 7 bases, with 20 bases left in between. The CDR3 contains 14 residues. DNA for the CDR3: TGTGCCAGCGGAAAGACAATCACAAAAGGTGAAGCTTTCTTT. Its translation: CASGKTITKGEAFF.

Turning to this clone: This specimen includes other DNA sequences encoding the same CDR3. The V gene is TRBV30, the J gene TRBJ1-6; D is possibly TRBD1 (5 bases). Trimming left V 1 base short and J 8 bases short, with 9 bases between. The germline CDR1 and CDR2 sequences are GTSNPN and SVGIG (reference sequence). There are 13 residues in the CDR3. CDR3 in amino acids: CAWSGQGYSPLHF. DNA of the CDR3: TGTGCCTGGAGTGGGCAGGGATATTCACCCCTCCACTTT. Using reference TRBV30 and TRBJ1-6 for the parts outside the CDR3, the full variable domain is SQTIHQWPATLVQPVGSPLSLECTVEGTSNPNLYWYRQAAGRGLQLLFYSVGIGQISSEVPQNLSASRPQDRQFILSSKKLLLSDSGFYLCAWSGQGYSPLHFGNGTRLTVT.

The J gene is TRBJ1-6, the V gene TRBV27; tentatively, D is TRBD1 (6 bases). Germline values: CDR1 MNHEY, CDR2 SMNVEV (reference sequence). The CDR3 is 14 amino acids. Trimming left V 4 bases short and J 7 bases short, with 11 bases between. CDR3 bases: TGTGCCAGCAGTTATGGGGGCGGGAATTCACCCCTCCACTTT. Protein: CASSYGGGNSPLHF.

V usage is TRBV30 and J usage is TRBJ2-7; no reliable D call. The V end was cut by 6 bases, the J end by 2 bases, with 11 bases between. This CDR3 is built from 12 residues. The V gene's germline CDR1 is GTSNPN and CDR2 SVGIG (reference sequence). The CDR3 here is CACQMRTYEQYF. CDR3 bases: TGTGCCTGTCAAATGAGAACCTACGAGCAGTACTTC. The complete variable domain, with remaining parts taken from reference TRBV30 and TRBJ2-7, reads SQTIHQWPATLVQPVGSPLSLECTVEGTSNPNLYWYRQAAGRGLQLLFYSVGIGQISSEVPQNLSASRPQDRQFILSSKKLLLSDSGFYLCACQMRTYEQYFGPGTRLTVT.

J is TRBJ2-6 and V is TRBV5-8; unclear D gene. CDR1 and CDR2 from the germline V gene are SGHTS and YDEGEE. V lost 4 bases and J lost 0, with 8 bases in between. This CDR3 contains 15 residues. CDR3 in amino acids: CASSPRRSGANVLTF. In nucleotides, the CDR3 is TGTGCCAGCAGCCCGCGCCGCTCTGGGGCCAACGTCCTGACTTTC. Complete variable domain (other parts from reference TRBV5-8 and TRBJ2-6): EAGVTQSPTHLIKTRGQQATLRCSPISGHTSVYWYQQALGLGLQFLLWYDEGEERNRGNFPPRFSGRQFPNYSSELNVNALELEDSALYLCASSPRRSGANVLTFGAGSRLTVL.

J is TRBJ2-2 and V is TRBV19; 8 nucleotides align to TRBD2. J gave up 0 bases and V 0 bases, and 6 bases lay outside the gene matches. CDR1 is LNHDA and CDR2 is SQIVND in the germline V gene (reference sequence). The CDR3 totals 18 residues. CDR3 in DNA: TGTGCCAGTAGTATAGACCCAGGCGGGGGGTCGAACACCGGGGAGCTGTTTTTT. Encoded protein: CASSIDPGGGSNTGELFF.

V and J are TRBV5-6 and TRBJ1-2; the D is unclear. V shed 2 bases and J shed 4 bases, with 12 bases lying between them. CDR3 length equals 14 residues. Germline-derived CDR1 and CDR2 are SGHDT and YYEEEE. The CDR3 DNA reads TGTGCCAGCAGCTTAGGAGGCGGTCTCTATGGCTACACCTTC. Protein: CASSLGGGLYGYTF. Drawing the rest from reference TRBV5-6 and TRBJ1-2, the complete variable domain is DAGVTQSPTHLIKTRGQQVTLRCSPKSGHDTVSWYQQALGQGPQFIFQYYEEEERQRGNFPDRFSGHQFPNYSSELNVNALLLGDSALYLCASSLGGGLYGYTFGSGTRLTVV.

The chain links TRBV6-5 to TRBJ1-3; TRBD1 aligns across 10 bases. After removal of 6 bases from V and 3 bases from J, the junction contained 5 bases not matched to a gene. Germline V CDR1 and CDR2: MNHEY, SVGAGI. The CDR3 is 15 amino acids. In nucleotides, the CDR3 is TGTGCCAGCAGCCGACAGGGGGCAGGTGGAAACACCATATATTTT. Translated: CASSRQGAGGNTIYF.

The V call is TRBV18, the J call TRBJ2-1; 10 nucleotides agree with TRBD1. The ends lost 6 bases at V and 10 bases at J; junction bases unmatched: 9. CDR3 size: 14 residues. Germline V gives CDR1 KGHSH, CDR2 LQKENI. The CDR3 sequence is CASSRGTGDLEQFF. In DNA, the CDR3 is TGTGCCAGCTCTCGCGGGACAGGGGATCTGGAGCAGTTCTTC. The full variable domain, in which reference TRBV18 and TRBJ2-1 provide the parts outside the CDR3, is NAGVMQNPRHLVRRRGQEARLRCSPMKGHSHVYWYRQLPEEGLKFMVYLQKENIIDESGMPKERFSAEFPKEGPSILRIQQVVRGDSAAYFCASSRGTGDLEQFFGPGTRLTVL.

The chain links TRBV19 to TRBJ1-5; D gene ambiguous. V dropped 8 bases and J dropped 1 base, with 24 bases sitting between them. Germline CDR1 is LNHDA and CDR2 is SQIVND (reference sequence). This CDR3 is 18 amino acids long. This chain's CDR3 is CASSIGREVGGSNQPQHF. The CDR3 DNA is TGTGCCAGTTCAATCGGCCGTGAGGTCGGTGGGAGCAATCAGCCCCAGCATTTT.

V usage is TRBV10-3 and J usage is TRBJ2-7; TRBD1 aligns across 9 bases. With 1 base clipped from V and 2 bases from J, the junction kept 3 bases outside the gene matches. The germline gives CDR1 ENHRY, CDR2 SYGVKD. The CDR3 totals 15 residues. In DNA, the CDR3 is TGTGCCATCAGTGAGTTGGGACAGGGCCCCTACGAGCAGTACTTC. Translation gives CAISELGQGPYEQYF.

J is TRBJ2-3 and V is TRBV5-4; D unresolved. This CDR3 comprises 13 residues. Looked up from germline, CDR1 is SGHNT and CDR2 is YYREEE (reference sequence). Trimming took off 2 bases at V and 2 bases at J, with 6 bases between the two ends. CDR3 residues: CASSLAATDTQYF. CDR3 DNA sequence: TGTGCCAGCAGCTTAGCTGCCACAGATACGCAGTATTTT.

The chain employs TRBV19 and TRBJ1-6, with TRBD1 matching 9 bases. After removal of 6 bases from V and 7 bases from J, the junction contained 7 bases not matched to a gene. Germline V CDR1 and CDR2: LNHDA, SQIVND (reference sequence). This CDR3 is built from 15 residues. The CDR3 loop is CASRRDREANSPLHF. The CDR3 nucleotides are TGTGCCAGTAGGCGGGACAGGGAAGCCAATTCACCCCTCCACTTT. Drawing the rest from reference TRBV19 and TRBJ1-6, the complete variable domain is DGGITQSPKYLFRKEGQNVTLSCEQNLNHDAMYWYRQDPGQGLRLIYYSQIVNDFQKGDIAEGYSVSREKKESFPLTVTSAQKNPTAFYLCASRRDREANSPLHFGNGTRLTVT.

This chain connects TRBV28 to TRBJ2-4, with D unclear. The CDR3 length is 12 residues. CDR1 and CDR2 from the germline V gene are MDHEN and SYDVKM. Trimming removed 2 bases from V and 12 bases from J, with 11 bases in between. The CDR3 protein is CASSLPYASQYF. As DNA, the CDR3 is TGTGCCAGCAGTTTACCTTATGCCAGTCAGTACTTC.

V gene TRBV2 combines with J gene TRBJ1-2, with 9 bases aligning to TRBD1. V dropped 5 bases and J dropped 1; count of bases not matched to a gene: 5. This CDR3 has 15 amino acids. Germline-derived CDR1 and CDR2 are SNHLY and FYNNEI. Written as DNA, the CDR3 is TGTGCCAGCAGTCTCGGGACAGGGAGTAACTATGGCTACACCTTC. Encoded protein: CASSLGTGSNYGYTF. Using reference TRBV2 and TRBJ1-2 for the parts outside the CDR3, the full variable domain is EPEVTQTPSHQVTQMGQEVILRCVPISNHLYFYWYRQILGQKVEFLVSFYNNEISEKSEIFDDQFSVERPDGSNFTLKIRSTKLEDSAMYFCASSLGTGSNYGYTFGSGTRLTVV.

This chain joins TRBV3-1 (or the pseudogene TRBV3-2) and TRBJ2-1; TRBD2 matches at 13 bases. Germline V gives CDR1 LGHDT, CDR2 YNNKEL (reference sequence). The V gene end was trimmed by 4 bases and the J gene end by 2 bases; junction bases not matched to a gene: 5. This CDR3 contains 17 residues. CDR3 sequence reads: CASSRRLAGGPYNEQFF. CDR3 DNA sequence: TGTGCCAGCAGCCGACGACTAGCGGGGGGCCCCTACAATGAGCAGTTCTTC.